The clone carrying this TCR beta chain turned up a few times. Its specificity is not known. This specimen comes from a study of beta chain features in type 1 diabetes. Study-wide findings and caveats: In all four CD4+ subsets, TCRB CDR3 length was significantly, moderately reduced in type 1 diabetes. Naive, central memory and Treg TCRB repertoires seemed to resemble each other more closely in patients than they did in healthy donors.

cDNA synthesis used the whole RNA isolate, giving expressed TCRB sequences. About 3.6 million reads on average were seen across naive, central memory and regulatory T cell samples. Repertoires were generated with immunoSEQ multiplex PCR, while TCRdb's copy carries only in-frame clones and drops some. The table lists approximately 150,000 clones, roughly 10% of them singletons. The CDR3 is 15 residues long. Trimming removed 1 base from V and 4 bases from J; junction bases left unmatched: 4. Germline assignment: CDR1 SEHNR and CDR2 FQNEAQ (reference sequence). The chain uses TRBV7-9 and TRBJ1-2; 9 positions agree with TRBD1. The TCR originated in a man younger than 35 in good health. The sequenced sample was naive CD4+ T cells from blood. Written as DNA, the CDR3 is TGTGCCAGCAGCTTAGGCGGGACAGGGATCTATGGCTACACCTTC. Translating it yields CASSLGGTGIYGYTF.